One and the same sample provided the 32 T cell receptor beta chains below, sequenced in a study of regulatory T cells in long-lasting Graves disease. The sample's time point: newly diagnosed GD, antithyroid drugs for less than 3 months. From PBMCs, RNA was extracted and then used to make the TCR library. Building the TCR beta libraries relied on iRepertoire HTBI primers, and CDR3 regions underwent Arm-PCR. TCRdb re-analysed the multiplex PCR reads in MiXCR, keeping a single row per CDR3 protein. This table has 250,000 or so distinct CDR3 sequences, roughly a fifth appearing once. The material was peripheral blood mononuclear cells (PBMCs), obtained at new diagnosis, from a patient treated with antithyroid drugs. These receptors all stem from a female donor with Graves disease.

This clonotype was counted at least ten times. This sequence joins TRBV3-1 and TRBJ2-3; TRBD2 agrees at 9 bases. Germline CDR1 reads LGHDT; CDR2 reads YNNKEL (reference sequence). V gave up 3 bases and J gave up 1 base; unmatched junction bases: 2. CDR3 length equals 15 residues. The CDR3: CASSHAGGGTDTQYF. In nucleotides, the CDR3 is TGTGCCAGCAGCCACGCGGGGGGGGGCACAGATACGCAGTATTTT.

As concerns this clonotype: Just one base apart from a much larger clone, this may be a read error. The gene calls are TRBV11-2 and TRBJ1-2; D is possibly TRBD1 (5 bases). The CDR3 is made up of 15 amino acids. Germline loops: CDR1 SGHAT, CDR2 FQNNGV. The CDR3 region has the DNA TGTGCCAACAGCTTACTCCTACCGCAGGGCGAGGGCTACACCTTC. Translation: CANSLLLPQGEGYTF. The entire variable domain, with the rest obtained from reference TRBV11-2 and TRBJ1-2, is as follows: EAGVAQSPRYKIIEKRQSVAFWCNPISGHATLYWYQQILGQGPKLLIQFQNNGVVDDSQLPKDRFSAERLKGVDSTLKIQPAKLEDSAVYLCANSLLLPQGEGYTFGSGTRLTVV.

This clonotype was seen ten or more times. CDR3 protein: CASSLGQPYGYTF. The CDR3 DNA reads TGTGCCAGCAGCTTGGGCCAACCCTATGGCTACACCTTC. The genes are TRBV5-5 and TRBJ1-2; D uncertain. Germline V gene sequence: CDR1 SGHKS, CDR2 YYEKEE (reference sequence). Trimming took off 0 bases at V and 4 bases at J, with 7 bases between the two ends. The CDR3 length is 13 residues.

This clonotype was detected many times. This rearrangement joins TRBV5-5 to TRBJ2-2; 9 bases are a match to TRBD1. J was trimmed by 7 bases and V by 0 bases; bases with no gene match: 7. The CDR3 length is 16 residues. Germline-derived CDR1 and CDR2 are SGHKS and YYEKEE (reference sequence). The chain's CDR3 is CASSLAGQGRVGELFF. In nucleotides, the CDR3 is TGTGCCAGCAGCTTGGCGGGACAGGGCCGGGTCGGGGAGCTGTTTTTT.

This clonotype was observed many times. The rearrangement uses TRBV10-3 and TRBJ2-1, with a possible D match to TRBD2 (5 bases). Trimming took 9 bases from V and 5 from J, leaving 20 bases between them. The CDR3 runs 15 residues. Germline V gene lookup returns CDR1 ENHRY and CDR2 SYGVKD. As DNA, the CDR3 is TGTGCCATTGAGGGAGCCGACACAGCGAACAATGAGCAGTTCTTC. This encodes CAIEGADTANNEQFF.

This clonotype showed up many times. V gene TRBV15 combines with J gene TRBJ1-1; the match to TRBD1 covers 9 bases. The ends lost 4 bases at V and 1 base at J; junction bases unmatched: 4. CDR3 length: 15 residues. Germline V CDR1 and CDR2: LNHNV, YYDKDF (reference sequence). The CDR3: CATSKGGQGNTEAFF. CDR3 nucleotides: TGTGCCACCAGCAAAGGGGGACAGGGGAACACTGAAGCTTTCTTT. The complete variable domain, with remaining parts taken from reference TRBV15 and TRBJ1-1, reads DAMVIQNPRYQVTQFGKPVTLSCSQTLNHNVMYWYQQKSSQAPKLLFHYYDKDFNNEADTPDNFQSRRPNTSFCFLDIRSPGLGDTAMYLCATSKGGQGNTEAFFGQGTRLTVV.

This clonotype was seen many times. V is TRBV6-2 or TRBV6-3 and J is TRBJ2-7, with TRBD2 matching 7 bases. With V trimmed by 0 bases and J by 2 bases, 1 base remained unmatched. The CDR3 sequence is 14 residues long. CDR1 and CDR2 from the germline V gene are MNHEY and SVGEGT. The CDR3 DNA reads TGTGCCAGCAGTTACTCTGGGACTACCTACGAGCAGTACTTC. Translation gives CASSYSGTTYEQYF.

This clonotype was recorded many times. CDR3 loop: CSARDSGLVETQYF. The DNA for the CDR3 is TGCAGTGCTAGAGATTCCGGACTAGTAGAGACCCAGTACTTC. The rearrangement links TRBV20-1 to TRBJ2-5, with 7 bases fitting TRBD2. V lost 0 bases to trimming and J lost 4 bases; unmatched junction nucleotides: 5. The CDR3 contains 14 residues. Looked up from germline, CDR1 is DFQATT and CDR2 is SNEGSKA (reference sequence).

This clonotype was observed a few times. The chain links TRBV13 to TRBJ1-1, with a weak D call TRBD1 (5 bases). In germline, CDR1 is PRHDT, CDR2 FYEKMQ (reference sequence). Trimming cost V 6 bases and J 1 base, with 12 bases left between them. CDR3 size: 14 residues. CDR3 in DNA: TGTGCCAGCAGTTTCGGGACGGAGAACACTGAAGCTTTCTTT. This encodes CASSFGTENTEAFF.

This clonotype was counted many times. The V gene is TRBV14, the J gene TRBJ2-3, with D maybe TRBD2 (6 bases). Germline-derived CDR1 and CDR2 are SGHDN and FVKESK. The CDR3 runs 15 residues. With 8 bases removed from V and 1 base from J, the gap between germline ends came to 16 bases. The CDR3 coding sequence is TGTGCCAGCCCCGAGTGTGAGCGGGGCACAGATACGCAGTATTTT. Translated: CASPECERGTDTQYF.

The table lists this clonotype with many counts. The chain couples TRBV7-2 to TRBJ2-1; TRBD1 or TRBD2 may be the D gene (5 bases each). V shed 3 bases and J shed 4 bases, with 13 bases lying between them. From germline, CDR1 is SGHTA and CDR2 FQGNSA. This CDR3 contains 15 residues. CDR3 in DNA: TGTGCCAGCAGCTTCCTTCGGGGCGGTTACAATGAGCAGTTCTTC. Translated: CASSFLRGGYNEQFF.

This clonotype was counted at least ten times. The CDR3 loop is CASSQDDVGVGQPQHF. In nucleotides, the CDR3 is TGCGCCAGCAGCCAAGATGATGTGGGGGTAGGTCAGCCCCAGCATTTT. The chain has TRBV4-3 and TRBJ1-5, with D tentatively TRBD1 (5 bases). Per the germline V gene, CDR1 is LGHNA and CDR2 is YSLEER. V gave up 0 bases and J gave up 6 bases, with 15 bases separating them. This CDR3 spans 16 amino acids.

The chain carries TRBV5-6 and TRBJ1-1, with no clear D. CDR1 and CDR2 from the germline V gene are SGHDT and YYEEEE. CDR3 size: 13 residues. The ends were cut back, 4 bases at V and 4 bases at J, with 11 bases in the middle. The CDR3 bases are TGTGCCAGCAGCGGAGGGAGGCGCACTGAAGCTTTCTTT. Protein product: CASSGGRRTEAFF. The full variable domain, completed using reference TRBV5-6 and TRBJ1-1, is DAGVTQSPTHLIKTRGQQVTLRCSPKSGHDTVSWYQQALGQGPQFIFQYYEEEERQRGNFPDRFSGHQFPNYSSELNVNALLLGDSALYLCASSGGRRTEAFFGQGTRLTVV.

This clonotype was counted many times. The chain uses TRBV5-4 and TRBJ2-3; unclear D gene. This CDR3 comprises 15 residues. The V gene's germline CDR1 is SGHNT and CDR2 YYREEE (reference sequence). V dropped 0 bases and J dropped 1 base, with 9 bases sitting between them. CDR3: CASSLEPLRTDTQYF. The CDR3 DNA follows: TGTGCCAGCAGCTTGGAGCCCCTCCGCACAGATACGCAGTATTTT.

This clonotype was seen more than once but under ten times. This sequence joins TRBV5-1 and TRBJ2-5; 7 positions agree with TRBD1. This CDR3 spans 16 amino acids. The J segment lost 0 bases and the V segment lost 5 bases, leaving 10 bases of the junction unmatched. The germline V gene encodes CDR1 SGHRS and CDR2 YFSETQ. CDR3 bases: TGCGCCAGCAGTCAGAAGACAGGGATAGACCAAGAGACCCAGTACTTC. Encoded protein: CASSQKTGIDQETQYF.

This clonotype was seen ten or more times. The V gene is TRBV7-9, the J gene TRBJ1-2, with a tentative D call TRBD1 (6 bases). Trimming took off 0 bases at V and 3 bases at J, with 11 bases between the two ends. Germline V gene data show CDR1 as SEHNR and CDR2 as FQNEAQ (reference sequence). CDR3 length equals 15 residues. The CDR3 loop is CASSLADRPYYGYTF. In DNA, the CDR3 is TGTGCCAGCAGCTTAGCGGACAGACCCTACTATGGCTACACCTTC.

This clonotype was observed at least ten times. The chain couples TRBV29-1 to TRBJ2-1; the match to TRBD1 covers 9 bases. Germline values: CDR1 SQVTM, CDR2 ANQGSEA. With V trimmed by 2 bases and J by 6 bases, 8 bases remained unmatched. The CDR3 has 15 residues. The CDR3 DNA is TGCAGCGTTGAACTGGTCCGGACAGGGGCCAATGAGCAGTTCTTC. Translated: CSVELVRTGANEQFF.

This chain uses TRBV3-1 with TRBJ2-2; no reliable D call. In germline, CDR1 is LGHDT, CDR2 YNNKEL (reference sequence). The ends were cut back, 5 bases at V and 2 bases at J, with 9 bases in the middle. The length of the CDR3 is 14 residues. The CDR3 DNA is TGTGCCAGCAGCTTCGACTTAAACACCGGGGAGCTGTTTTTT. Its protein is CASSFDLNTGELFF. Full variable domain (outside the CDR3, taken from reference TRBV3-1 and TRBJ2-2): DTAVSQTPKYLVTQMGNDKSIKCEQNLGHDTMYWYKQDSKKFLKIMFSYNNKELIINETVPNRFSPKSPDKAHLNLHINSLELGDSAVYFCASSFDLNTGELFFGEGSRLTVL.

On this clonotype itself: A much larger clone lies a single base off, so this may be a read error. This is likely a read error, given that the CDR3 carries no conserved phenylalanine or tryptophan at its end. J is TRBJ2-7 and V is TRBV4-1, with TRBD1 as a possible D gene (6 bases). Germline V CDR1 and CDR2: MGHRA, YSYEKL. CDR3 size: 15 residues. The V and J ends lost 3 bases and 3 bases respectively, with 15 bases between them. For the CDR3, the DNA is TGCGCCAGCAGCCAGAAGGCCGGACAGATCTACGAGCAGTACTTA. It is translated as CASSQKAGQIYEQYL.

This clonotype was detected ten times or more. V is TRBV10-2 and J is TRBJ2-1, with 9 bases fitting TRBD2. This CDR3 has 17 amino acids. Germline lookup yields CDR1 WSHSY and CDR2 SAAADI. Trimming took 7 bases from V and 0 from J; bases not matched to a gene: 10. CDR3 protein: CASTNAGGHYSYNEQFF. CDR3 coding DNA: TGCGCCAGCACCAATGCGGGAGGGCATTACTCCTACAATGAGCAGTTCTTC.

This clonotype was seen ten or more times. The gene calls are TRBV18 and TRBJ1-1; no definite D call. V dropped 2 bases and J dropped 3 bases, with 7 bases sitting between them. The CDR3 sequence is 13 residues long. From germline, CDR1 is KGHSH and CDR2 LQKENI. CDR3 sequence (DNA): TGTGCCAGCTCACCAACGGCGGACACTGAAGCTTTCTTT. It yields the protein CASSPTADTEAFF.

The sample holds many counts of this clonotype. The J gene is TRBJ2-1, the V gene TRBV20-1, with 11 bases that match TRBD2. The CDR3 has 17 amino acids. Germline assignment: CDR1 DFQATT and CDR2 SNEGSKA (reference sequence). The J segment lost 7 bases and the V segment lost 0 bases, leaving 11 bases of the junction unmatched. CDR3 coding DNA: TGCAGTGCTAGAGATCCTGGACTAGCGGGCCCACAGAATGAGCAGTTCTTC. Protein: CSARDPGLAGPQNEQFF.

This clonotype was seen repeatedly, ten times or more. The genes are TRBV2 and TRBJ2-1; D is uncertain. With 6 bases removed from V and 7 bases from J, the gap between germline ends came to 19 bases. The CDR3 contains 15 residues. Germline CDR1 and CDR2: SNHLY and FYNNEI. Here the CDR3 reads CASRTGPLRRNEQFF. Written as DNA, the CDR3 is TGTGCCAGCAGGACCGGACCCCTACGTCGTAATGAGCAGTTCTTC.

This clonotype occurred many times. The chain is built from TRBV20-1 and TRBJ2-3; D is unclear. The CDR3 is 13 residues long. Per the germline V gene, CDR1 is DFQATT and CDR2 is SNEGSKA (reference sequence). V lost 6 bases and J 4 bases, leaving 14 bases between the germline ends. CDR3 sequence (DNA): TGCAGTGCCCGCGCTTTCTGGGCAGATACGCAGTATTTT. It translates to CSARAFWADTQYF.

This clonotype was picked up a small number of times. This chain uses TRBV12-3 or TRBV12-4 with TRBJ2-1; TRBD1 agrees at 8 bases. There are 12 residues in the CDR3. Trimming at V came to 5 bases and at J to 12 bases, leaving 6 bases not matched to a gene. The CDR3 sequence is CASSLRQGSQFF. DNA for the CDR3: TGTGCCAGCAGTCTCCGACAGGGGTCGCAGTTCTTC.

This chain connects TRBV20-1 to TRBJ1-2; maybe TRBD1 (5 bases). Between the trimmed V and J ends, which lost 6 bases and 4 bases, there was a span of 18 bases. The CDR3 contains 14 residues. Germline CDR1 is DFQATT and CDR2 is SNEGSKA (reference sequence). The CDR3, as DNA: TGCAGTGCCCTACGGACATATCCCACCTATGGCTACACCTTC. It encodes CSALRTYPTYGYTF.

This clonotype has at least ten counts. The CDR3 reads CSARDVQGYREAFF. CDR3 coding DNA: TGCAGTGCTAGAGATGTACAGGGATACCGCGAAGCTTTCTTT. The J gene is TRBJ1-1, the V gene TRBV20-1; tentative D call: TRBD1 (6 bases). The ends were cut back, 0 bases at V and 8 bases at J, with 16 bases in the middle. This CDR3 contains 14 residues. CDR1 and CDR2 from the germline V gene are DFQATT and SNEGSKA (reference sequence).

This clonotype has at least ten counts. This sequence joins TRBV3-1 and TRBJ2-3; 7 nucleotides align to TRBD1. Trimming removed 0 bases from V and 4 bases from J; junction bases left unmatched: 1. Germline V gene lookup returns CDR1 LGHDT and CDR2 YNNKEL (reference sequence). This CDR3 comprises 14 residues. The CDR3 bases are TGTGCCAGCAGCCAAGAAGGGGGCGCAGATACGCAGTATTTT. It yields the protein CASSQEGGADTQYF.

This clonotype was counted ten times or more. V usage is TRBV4-3 and J usage is TRBJ1-4; D remains unclear. Trimming shortened V by 4 bases and J by 7 bases, and 10 bases separated the two germline ends. This CDR3 region has 13 residues. The V gene's germline CDR1 is LGHNA and CDR2 YSLEER. The CDR3 loop is CASSLSWTEKLFF. Written as DNA, the CDR3 is TGCGCCAGCAGCCTCTCATGGACTGAAAAACTGTTTTTT.

As for this clonotype: A far more abundant clone sits one base away, making this likely a read error. The V gene is TRBV28, the J gene TRBJ2-5, with a possible D match to TRBD1 (6 bases). The DNA end lines up better with TRBJ2-1; the J call may be wrong. CDR1 is MDHEN, CDR2 SYDVKM, per germline. CDR3 size: 15 residues. CDR3 nucleotides: TGTGCCAGCAGTTTATCTGCCGGGACACCCGACGAGCAGTTCTTC. This gives the protein CASSLSAGTPDEQFF.

The chain uses TRBV7-3 and TRBJ2-7; D gene unclear. This CDR3 is built from 13 residues. Germline V CDR1 and CDR2: SGHTA, FQGTGA. V lost 5 bases to trimming and J lost 6 bases, with 14 bases between them. CDR3 coding DNA: TGTGCCAGCAGCCCCCAAAATCACGGCGAGCAGTACTTC. This gives the protein CASSPQNHGEQYF.

This clonotype occurred a few times. Being one base from a much bigger clone, this may be a read error. The CDR3 bases are TGTGCCAGCGGAGTGGGAGGACGAGACACCATATATTTT. The encoded protein is CASGVGGRDTIYF. This chain uses TRBV2 with TRBJ1-3; D is undetermined. The length of the CDR3 is 13 residues. Germline values: CDR1 SNHLY, CDR2 FYNNEI. Trimming removed 8 bases at V and 8 bases at J, with 16 bases between.